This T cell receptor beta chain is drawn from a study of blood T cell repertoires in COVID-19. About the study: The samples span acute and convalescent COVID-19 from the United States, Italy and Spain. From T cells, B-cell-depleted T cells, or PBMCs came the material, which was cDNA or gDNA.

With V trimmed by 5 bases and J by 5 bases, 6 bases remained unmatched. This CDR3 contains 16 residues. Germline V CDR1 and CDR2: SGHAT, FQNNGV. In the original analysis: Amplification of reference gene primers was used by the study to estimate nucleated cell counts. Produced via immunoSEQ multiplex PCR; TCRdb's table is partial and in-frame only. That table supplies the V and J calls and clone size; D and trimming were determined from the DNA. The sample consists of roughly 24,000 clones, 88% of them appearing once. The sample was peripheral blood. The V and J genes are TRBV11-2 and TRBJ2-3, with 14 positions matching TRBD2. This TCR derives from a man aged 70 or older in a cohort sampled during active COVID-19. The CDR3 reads CASSKGLAGDGDTQYF. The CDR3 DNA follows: TGTGCCAGCAGCAAGGGACTAGCGGGAGACGGAGATACGCAGTATTTT.